Following are 21 T cell receptor beta chains from one sample sequenced in a study of blood T cell repertoires in COVID-19. Measured with immunoSEQ multiplex PCR; TCRdb has only the in-frame clones, and not every one. The sample yields 490,000 or so clones, about 88% seen once. Input material: PBMCs or T cells enriched from blood (not recorded which). These receptors were collected from a woman aged 60-70 years who had recovered from COVID-19.

DNA for the CDR3: TGTGCTAGTGGTTTGGCACGGTTACAGGGGTATAGCAATCAGCCCCAGCATTTT. This translates into CASGLARLQGYSNQPQHF. The rearrangement joins TRBV12-5 to TRBJ1-5; the match to TRBD1 covers 7 bases. This CDR3 contains 18 residues. The junction had 9 bases not matched to a gene; V was cut back by 1 base and J by 0 bases. Germline CDR1 is LGHNT and CDR2 is FRNRAP.

V and J are TRBV5-1 and TRBJ2-7, with a possible D match to TRBD2 (6 bases). V was trimmed by 7 bases and J by 5 bases, leaving 16 bases between them. Germline CDR1 SGHRS, CDR2 YFSETQ. The CDR3 extends over 13 amino acids. CDR3 in DNA: TGCGCCAGCCGACCCTCTGGAGGGGACGAGCAGTACTTC. It translates to CASRPSGGDEQYF.

This sequence joins TRBV2 and TRBJ1-6; TRBD1 aligns across 12 bases. Trimming cost V 8 bases and J 7 bases; bases outside gene matches: 9. The germline V gene has CDR1 SNHLY and CDR2 FYNNEI. The CDR3 has 16 residues. The CDR3 protein is CASLTGTGGGNSPLHF. The CDR3 DNA reads TGTGCCAGCCTGACCGGGACAGGGGGCGGGAATTCACCCCTCCACTTT. Together with reference TRBV2 and TRBJ1-6, the CDR3 gives the full variable domain: EPEVTQTPSHQVTQMGQEVILRCVPISNHLYFYWYRQILGQKVEFLVSFYNNEISEKSEIFDDQFSVERPDGSNFTLKIRSTKLEDSAMYFCASLTGTGGGNSPLHFGNGTRLTVT.

The genes are TRBV10-3 and TRBJ2-2; tentative D call: TRBD1 (5 bases). V dropped 10 bases and J dropped 1 base, with 13 bases sitting between them. This CDR3 comprises 14 residues. Germline lookup yields CDR1 ENHRY and CDR2 SYGVKD. CDR3 coding DNA: TGTGCCACCGGTCAAGGGGTGAACACCGGGGAGCTGTTTTTT. Amino acid sequence: CATGQGVNTGELFF.

J is TRBJ2-3 and V is TRBV7-6, with 8 positions matching TRBD1. J was trimmed by 0 bases and V by 3 bases; bases with no gene match: 5. Germline CDR1 is SGHVS and CDR2 is FNYEAQ. The CDR3 has 16 amino acids. CDR3 nucleotides: TGTGCCAGCAGCTTCGGACAGGGAGGAAGCACAGATACGCAGTATTTT. Residues: CASSFGQGGSTDTQYF.

The V call is TRBV28, the J call TRBJ1-1; a possible D gene is TRBD1 (6 bases). The CDR3 extends over 16 amino acids. Between the trimmed V and J ends, which lost 6 bases and 6 bases, there was a span of 23 bases. Germline CDR1 MDHEN, CDR2 SYDVKM. The CDR3 bases are TGTGCCAGCAGCCCACCAAGCGGGGGCGCAGACCCTGAAGCTTTCTTT. It is translated as CASSPPSGGADPEAFF. Supplemented by reference TRBV28 and TRBJ1-1, the full variable domain reads DVKVTQSSRYLVKRTGEKVFLECVQDMDHENMFWYRQDPGLGLRLIYFSYDVKMKEKGDIPEGYSVSREKKERFSLILESASTNQTSMYLCASSPPSGGADPEAFFGQGTRLTVV.

The chain combines TRBV18 with TRBJ2-1; 12 positions match TRBD2. Germline-derived CDR1 and CDR2 are KGHSH and LQKENI. V shed 3 bases and J 2 bases; nucleotides not matched to a gene: 2. The CDR3 contains 16 residues. CDR3: CASSPRTSGAYNEQFF. The CDR3 DNA follows: TGTGCCAGCTCACCGCGGACTAGCGGGGCCTACAATGAGCAGTTCTTC. The variable domain in full, with the rest retrieved from reference TRBV18 and TRBJ2-1, is NAGVMQNPRHLVRRRGQEARLRCSPMKGHSHVYWYRQLPEEGLKFMVYLQKENIIDESGMPKERFSAEFPKEGPSILRIQQVVRGDSAAYFCASSPRTSGAYNEQFFGPGTRLTVL.

The V gene is TRBV24-1, the J gene TRBJ2-3, with D unresolved. CDR1 and CDR2 from the germline V gene are KGHDR and SFDVKD. The CDR3 has 14 residues. Trimming removed 6 bases from V and 5 bases from J, with 14 bases in between. The CDR3 DNA follows: TGTGCCACCAGTATCCGACAAGGCGAAGATACGCAGTATTTT. As protein: CATSIRQGEDTQYF.

J is TRBJ1-1 and V is TRBV18; 9 nucleotides align to TRBD1. Germline CDR1 KGHSH, CDR2 LQKENI. CDR3 length: 15 amino acids. Trimming removed 5 bases from V and 1 base from J; junction bases left unmatched: 5. CDR3 bases: TGTGCCAGCTCAACCGGGACAGGGACGAACACTGAAGCTTTCTTT. Its protein is CASSTGTGTNTEAFF.

Concerning this clone itself: The sample has other DNA sequences that encode this CDR3 too. The chain uses TRBV5-4 and TRBJ2-5; TRBD2 is a possible D gene (6 bases). CDR3 length: 13 amino acids. Per the germline V gene, CDR1 is SGHNT and CDR2 is YYREEE (reference sequence). Trimming shortened V by 1 base and J by 5 bases, and 9 bases separated the two germline ends. The CDR3, as DNA: TGTGCCAGCAGCTTGTATGGGGGGGAGACCCAGTACTTC. The encoded protein is CASSLYGGETQYF.

This chain connects TRBV3-1 (or the pseudogene TRBV3-2) to TRBJ1-2; 9 positions agree with TRBD1. CDR3 length equals 16 residues. The germline V gene has CDR1 LGHDT and CDR2 YNNKEL (reference sequence). V lost 2 bases, J lost 2 bases, and 6 bases stayed unmatched. In nucleotides, the CDR3 is TGTGCCAGCAGCCAACCATCGGGGACAGGGAACTATGGCTACACCTTC. It is translated as CASSQPSGTGNYGYTF.

The chain carries TRBV7-8 and TRBJ1-2; tentative D call: TRBD1 (5 bases). This CDR3 is built from 15 residues. With 0 bases removed from V and 4 bases from J, the gap between germline ends came to 12 bases. Germline V gene lookup returns CDR1 SGHVS and CDR2 FQNEAQ. The CDR3 region is CASSLAQGLPYGYTF. The DNA for the CDR3 is TGTGCCAGCAGCTTAGCGCAGGGCCTCCCCTATGGCTACACCTTC.

The genes are TRBV3-1 (or the pseudogene TRBV3-2) and TRBJ1-2; the D gene is possibly TRBD1 (5 bases). The ends were cut back, 6 bases at V and 4 bases at J, with 18 bases in the middle. The length of the CDR3 is 15 residues. Germline CDR1 is LGHDT and CDR2 is YNNKEL (reference sequence). Written as DNA, the CDR3 is TGTGCCAGCAGACCCGGTTTAGGGGCCTCCTATGGCTACACCTTC. Translation gives CASRPGLGASYGYTF.

V is TRBV6-5 and J is TRBJ2-7; the match to TRBD2 covers 7 bases. CDR1 is MNHEY and CDR2 is SVGAGI in the germline V gene. V was pared by 5 bases and J by 0 bases, with 7 bases of the junction left unmatched. This CDR3 is built from 15 residues. The CDR3 here is CASSPSGVSSYEQYV. CDR3 coding DNA: TGTGCCAGCAGTCCCAGCGGGGTAAGCTCCTACGAGCAGTACGTC.

The V gene is TRBV3-1 (or the pseudogene TRBV3-2), the J gene TRBJ2-2; TRBD2 matches at 11 bases. Germline loops: CDR1 LGHDT, CDR2 YNNKEL (reference sequence). The CDR3 totals 17 residues. With 6 bases clipped from V and 0 bases from J, the junction kept 6 bases outside the gene matches. The CDR3 protein is CASRRMTSGANTGELFF. In DNA form, the CDR3 reads TGTGCCAGCAGGCGAATGACTAGCGGGGCGAACACCGGGGAGCTGTTTTTT.

This sequence joins TRBV2 and TRBJ2-1; D gene uncertain. The V gene's germline CDR1 is SNHLY and CDR2 FYNNEI. V dropped 6 bases and J dropped 4 bases, with 16 bases sitting between them. The CDR3 extends over 15 amino acids. The CDR3 protein is CASSQVGPTYNEQFF. DNA of the CDR3: TGTGCCAGCAGCCAGGTTGGGCCAACATACAATGAGCAGTTCTTC.

V gene TRBV2 combines with J gene TRBJ1-5, with TRBD1 identical over 8 bases. This CDR3 region has 14 residues. The junction had 4 bases not matched to a gene; V was cut back by 9 bases and J by 0 bases. Germline values: CDR1 SNHLY, CDR2 FYNNEI. The chain's CDR3 is CASRTGSSNQPQHF. In DNA, the CDR3 is TGTGCCAGTAGGACAGGGTCTAGCAATCAGCCCCAGCATTTT.

The chain uses TRBV6-5 and TRBJ1-1, with D possibly being TRBD1 (6 bases). Germline V gene sequence: CDR1 MNHEY, CDR2 SVGAGI. The CDR3 sequence is 13 residues long. V was trimmed by 4 bases and J by 7 bases, leaving 13 bases between them. CDR3 nucleotide sequence: TGTGCCAGCAGTTCAGGGACACCCGTTGAAGCTTTCTTT. Amino acids: CASSSGTPVEAFF.

This clone was counted only a few times. The chain couples TRBV9 to TRBJ2-1; TRBD2 might be the D (7 bases). The ends were cut back, 0 bases at V and 3 bases at J, with 10 bases in the middle. CDR3 length: 15 residues. The germline V gene encodes CDR1 SGDLS and CDR2 YYNGEE. CDR3 amino acids: CASSVEGGLYNEQFF. The CDR3 nucleotides read TGTGCCAGCAGCGTAGAGGGGGGGCTCTACAATGAGCAGTTCTTC.

The chain employs TRBV19 and TRBJ2-7; TRBD1 agrees at 12 bases. Germline V gives CDR1 LNHDA, CDR2 SQIVND (reference sequence). The CDR3 consists of 15 residues. J was trimmed by 5 bases and V by 5 bases; bases with no gene match: 7. The CDR3 reads CASSAPGQGAHEQYF. Written as DNA, the CDR3 is TGTGCCAGTAGTGCACCGGGACAGGGGGCACACGAGCAGTACTTC.

V is TRBV6-5 and J is TRBJ2-1; 9 nucleotides line up with TRBD1. The CDR3 is 16 residues long. The J segment lost 3 bases and the V segment lost 2 bases, leaving 5 bases of the junction unmatched. The germline V gene encodes CDR1 MNHEY and CDR2 SVGAGI. CDR3 nucleotide sequence: TGTGCCAGCAGTTACCGTGGGACAGGGCTCTACAATGAGCAGTTCTTC. This codes for CASSYRGTGLYNEQFF.